Listed here are 21 T cell receptor beta chains from one sample, sequenced in a study of blood T cell repertoires in COVID-19. Assay: immunoSEQ multiplex PCR; the TCRdb copy retains only in-frame clones and omits some. The data show approximately 280,000 clones, with roughly 89% seen just once and 6% to 7% held by the top ten. Sequenced: PBMCs or T cells enriched from blood (not recorded which). These TCRs come from a woman aged 40-49 years who had recovered from COVID-19.

The chain employs TRBV7-2 and TRBJ2-2; a possible D gene is TRBD2 (7 bases). CDR1 is SGHTA, CDR2 FQGNSA, per germline. Trimming cost V 7 bases and J 5 bases, with 20 bases left between them. The CDR3 has 16 amino acids. CDR3 loop: CASTTVGGLDTGELFF. DNA of the CDR3: TGTGCCAGCACAACCGTGGGGGGGCTTGATACCGGGGAGCTGTTTTTT.

The chain combines TRBV7-8 with TRBJ2-2; 9 bases are a match to TRBD2. Trimming cost V 5 bases and J 2 bases; bases outside gene matches: 6. The CDR3 is 16 amino acids. Germline lookup yields CDR1 SGHVS and CDR2 FQNEAQ. In DNA form, the CDR3 reads TGTGCCAGCAGCCGACGGCGGGAGGGTAACACCGGGGAGCTGTTTTTT. Translated: CASSRRREGNTGELFF.

The chain has TRBV29-1 and TRBJ1-2; TRBD1 matches at 8 bases. Germline V gene lookup returns CDR1 SQVTM and CDR2 ANQGSEA. V shed 5 bases and J 5 bases; nucleotides not matched to a gene: 7. This CDR3 contains 13 residues. CDR3 DNA: TGCAGCGTTACCACTGACAGGGGATATGGCTACACCTTC. Amino acid sequence: CSVTTDRGYGYTF.

This chain's CDR3 is CASSPRLRNTEAFF. The CDR3 nucleotides read TGTGCCAGCAGCCCCCGTTTGCGGAACACTGAAGCTTTCTTT. This chain joins TRBV7-8 and TRBJ1-1; D remains unclear. Germline V gene data show CDR1 as SGHVS and CDR2 as FQNEAQ. The CDR3 is 14 amino acids. V lost 5 bases and J lost 1, with 11 bases in between.

This clone was recorded a few times. The rearrangement uses TRBV7-9 and TRBJ1-2, with 9 bases that match TRBD1. Germline CDR1 SEHNR, CDR2 FQNEAQ (reference sequence). The CDR3 loop spans 13 amino acids. With V trimmed by 11 bases and J by 7 bases, 11 bases remained unmatched. The DNA for the CDR3 is TGTGCCGTACGGACAGGGGATATAGCTGGCTACACCTTC. Translating gives CAVRTGDIAGYTF. Looking up the rest from reference TRBV7-9 and TRBJ1-2 gives the full variable domain: DTGVSQNPRHKITKRGQNVTFRCDPISEHNRLYWYRQTLGQGPEFLTYFQNEAQLEKSRLLSDRFSAERPKGSFSTLEIQRTEQGDSAMYLCAVRTGDIAGYTFGSGTRLTVV.

V usage is TRBV15 and J usage is TRBJ2-1, with 12 bases that match TRBD2. The CDR3 totals 18 residues. CDR1 and CDR2 (germline): LNHNV, YYDKDF (reference sequence). The V segment lost 3 bases and the J segment 3 bases; nucleotides outside the gene matches: 9. The chain's CDR3 is CATSSELLAGGVYNEQFF. The DNA of the CDR3 is TGTGCCACCAGCAGCGAATTACTAGCGGGAGGTGTCTACAATGAGCAGTTCTTC.

V and J are TRBV5-1 and TRBJ1-2; D unclear. Germline loops: CDR1 SGHRS, CDR2 YFSETQ. The CDR3 is made up of 14 amino acids. Trimming took off 1 base at V and 2 bases at J, with 9 bases between the two ends. The CDR3 region is CASSLMPGNYGYTF. CDR3 in DNA: TGCGCCAGCAGCTTGATGCCGGGAAACTATGGCTACACCTTC.

The genes are TRBV7-2 and TRBJ2-7, with a weak D call TRBD2 (5 bases). The length of the CDR3 is 12 residues. Trimming took off 0 bases at V and 7 bases at J, with 7 bases between the two ends. The germline V gene encodes CDR1 SGHTA and CDR2 FQGNSA. The CDR3 sequence: CASSLAREEQYF. CDR3 nucleotide sequence: TGTGCCAGCAGCTTAGCCCGGGAAGAGCAGTACTTC.

The chain links TRBV7-2 to TRBJ2-2; TRBD2 agrees at 8 bases. This CDR3 is 15 amino acids long. Germline assignment: CDR1 SGHTA and CDR2 FQGNSA. The trim removed 3 bases at V and 4 bases at J, leaving 4 bases unmatched. The CDR3 DNA follows: TGTGCCAGCAGCTTGAGACTAGCGAGCACCGGGGAGCTGTTTTTT. Residues: CASSLRLASTGELFF.

The V gene is TRBV3-1 (or the pseudogene TRBV3-2), the J gene TRBJ1-5; D is possibly TRBD1 (5 bases). Germline V lookup: CDR1 LGHDT, CDR2 YNNKEL (reference sequence). Between the trimmed V and J ends, which lost 1 base and 6 bases, there was a span of 7 bases. This CDR3 is built from 13 residues. The DNA for the CDR3 is TGTGCCAGCAGCCAAGGCAGGGTTCAGCCCCAGCATTTT. Its protein product is CASSQGRVQPQHF.

This clone came up once. The V and J genes are TRBV28 and TRBJ2-4; possibly TRBD2 for D (5 bases). V lost 4 bases and J 10 bases, leaving 14 bases between the germline ends. Germline CDR1 and CDR2: MDHEN and SYDVKM. The CDR3 is 13 residues long. The CDR3 is CASSSYAGDIQYF. The CDR3 DNA follows: TGTGCCAGCAGTTCCTACGCCGGGGATATTCAGTACTTC.

This chain uses TRBV7-2 with TRBJ2-7, with TRBD1 identical over 8 bases. Germline CDR1 SGHTA, CDR2 FQGNSA. V was clipped by 0 bases and J by 3 bases; unmatched bases: 7. CDR3 length equals 16 residues. CDR3 residues: CASSLARQGKGYEQYF. CDR3 nucleotide sequence: TGTGCCAGCAGCTTAGCGCGACAGGGGAAAGGCTACGAGCAGTACTTC.

The chain links TRBV7-8 to TRBJ2-7; TRBD1 is a possible D gene (6 bases). Germline V lookup: CDR1 SGHVS, CDR2 FQNEAQ. Trimming pared 0 bases from V and 2 bases from J, leaving 8 bases between. The CDR3 runs to 14 residues. CDR3 in amino acids: CASSLAAGAYEQYF. Written as DNA, the CDR3 is TGTGCCAGCAGCTTAGCGGCAGGGGCCTACGAGCAGTACTTC.

The genes are TRBV7-3 and TRBJ1-1; no firm D call. Trimming stripped 7 bases from V and 3 bases from J, with 3 bases between. The CDR3 totals 10 residues. Germline V gene sequence: CDR1 SGHTA, CDR2 FQGTGA. The CDR3 DNA sequence: TGTGCCAGCACGGACACTGAAGCTTTCTTT. This translates into CASTDTEAFF.

V is TRBV20-1 and J is TRBJ2-1, with D hard to call. Germline V lookup: CDR1 DFQATT, CDR2 SNEGSKA (reference sequence). CDR3 size: 11 residues. The V end was cut by 0 bases, the J end by 13 bases, with 10 bases between. The CDR3 here is CSARDQLGQFF. The CDR3 DNA follows: TGCAGTGCTAGAGATCAGCTAGGTCAGTTCTTC.

The chain employs TRBV20-1 and TRBJ1-6; no clear D. CDR1 and CDR2 from the germline V gene are DFQATT and SNEGSKA (reference sequence). Trimming cost V 3 bases and J 5 bases, with 17 bases left between them. CDR3 length: 16 amino acids. The CDR3 DNA reads TGCAGTGCTAGTCGGCTTGCAGGAGGAGATAATTCACCCCTCCACTTT. Translating it yields CSASRLAGGDNSPLHF.

V is TRBV7-9 and J is TRBJ2-7; 8 nucleotides agree with TRBD1. The CDR3 length is 16 residues. Unmatched junction bases numbered 13, after V lost 5 bases and J lost 4 bases. Germline V gene data show CDR1 as SEHNR and CDR2 as FQNEAQ (reference sequence). The CDR3 loop is CASSPVQGQGSYEQYF. CDR3 nucleotide sequence: TGTGCCAGCAGCCCGGTGCAAGGACAGGGATCTTACGAGCAGTACTTC.

The V and J genes are TRBV27 and TRBJ2-7, with 8 nucleotides matching TRBD2. This CDR3 is built from 15 residues. Germline CDR1 MNHEY, CDR2 SMNVEV (reference sequence). After removal of 4 bases from V and 2 bases from J, the junction contained 7 bases not matched to a gene. The CDR3 DNA sequence: TGTGCCAGCAGTTGGGGAAGCGGGAGCGCCTACGAGCAGTACTTC. Its translation is CASSWGSGSAYEQYF.

This sequence joins TRBV5-8 and TRBJ2-7, with 8 positions matching TRBD1. Germline CDR1 and CDR2: SGHTS and YDEGEE. The CDR3 is 16 amino acids. V was clipped by 3 bases and J by 5 bases; unmatched bases: 13. CDR3 coding DNA: TGTGCCAGCAGCTCGGCGCCGGGACAGGTCGCCCACGAGCAGTACTTC. Translated: CASSSAPGQVAHEQYF.

The rearrangement joins TRBV28 to TRBJ2-7, with 7 bases that match TRBD1. The germline CDR1 and CDR2 sequences are MDHEN and SYDVKM. The V and J ends lost 5 bases and 2 bases, in that order; junction bases with no gene match: 6. This CDR3 is 14 amino acids long. This chain's CDR3 is CASSGRQGTYEQYF. In DNA form, the CDR3 reads TGTGCCAGCAGTGGGCGACAGGGAACCTACGAGCAGTACTTC.

J is TRBJ1-5 and V is TRBV2, with TRBD1 as a possible D gene (6 bases). The CDR3 consists of 14 residues. From germline, CDR1 is SNHLY and CDR2 FYNNEI. Deletions cut 8 bases from V and 0 bases from J, with 11 bases between. CDR3 nucleotides: TGTGCCAGCGGGGGGGCCCATAGCAATCAGCCCCAGCATTTT. It codes for CASGGAHSNQPQHF.